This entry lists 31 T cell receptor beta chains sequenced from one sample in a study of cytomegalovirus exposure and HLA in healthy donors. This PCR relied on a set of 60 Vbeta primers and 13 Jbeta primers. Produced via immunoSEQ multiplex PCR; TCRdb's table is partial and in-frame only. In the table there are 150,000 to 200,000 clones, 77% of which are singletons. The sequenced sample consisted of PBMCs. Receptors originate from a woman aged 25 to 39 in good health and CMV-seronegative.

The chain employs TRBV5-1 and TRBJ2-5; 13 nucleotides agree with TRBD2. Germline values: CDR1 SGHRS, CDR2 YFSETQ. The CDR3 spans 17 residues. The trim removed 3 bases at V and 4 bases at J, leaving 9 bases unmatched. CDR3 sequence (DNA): TGCGCCAGCAGCTCCGGGACTAGCGGGACAGGGGTAGAGACCCAGTACTTC. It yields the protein CASSSGTSGTGVETQYF. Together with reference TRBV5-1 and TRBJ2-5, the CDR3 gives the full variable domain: KAGVTQTPRYLIKTRGQQVTLSCSPISGHRSVSWYQQTPGQGLQFLFEYFSETQRNKGNFPGRFSGRQFSNSRSEMNVSTLELGDSALYLCASSSGTSGTGVETQYFGPGTRLLVL.

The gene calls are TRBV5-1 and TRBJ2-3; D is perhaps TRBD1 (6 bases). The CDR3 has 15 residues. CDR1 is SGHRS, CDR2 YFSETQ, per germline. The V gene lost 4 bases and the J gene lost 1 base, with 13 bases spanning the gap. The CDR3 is CASSRTVSGTDTQYF. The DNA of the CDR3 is TGCGCCAGCAGCAGGACAGTTAGTGGCACAGATACGCAGTATTTT.

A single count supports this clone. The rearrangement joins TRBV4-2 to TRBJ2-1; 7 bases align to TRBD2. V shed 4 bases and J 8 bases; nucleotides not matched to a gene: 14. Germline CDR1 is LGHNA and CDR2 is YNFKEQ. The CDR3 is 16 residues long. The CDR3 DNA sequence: TGTGCCAGCAGCCGACGCGCGGGAGCCACGGGGGATGAGCAGTTCTTC. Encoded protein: CASSRRAGATGDEQFF.

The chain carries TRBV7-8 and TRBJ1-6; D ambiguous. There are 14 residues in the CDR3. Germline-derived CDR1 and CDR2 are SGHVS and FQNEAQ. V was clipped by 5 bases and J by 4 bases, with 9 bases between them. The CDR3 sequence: CASSPRVYNSPLHF. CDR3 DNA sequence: TGTGCCAGCAGCCCCCGGGTATATAATTCACCCCTCCACTTT.

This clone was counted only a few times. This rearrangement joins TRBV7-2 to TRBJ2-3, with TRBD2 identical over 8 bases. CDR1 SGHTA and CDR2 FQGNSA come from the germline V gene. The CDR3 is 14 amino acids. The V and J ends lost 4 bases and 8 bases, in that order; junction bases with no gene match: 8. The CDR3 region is CASSSNRGLATQYF. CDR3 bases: TGTGCCAGCAGCTCCAACCGAGGACTAGCTACGCAGTATTTT.

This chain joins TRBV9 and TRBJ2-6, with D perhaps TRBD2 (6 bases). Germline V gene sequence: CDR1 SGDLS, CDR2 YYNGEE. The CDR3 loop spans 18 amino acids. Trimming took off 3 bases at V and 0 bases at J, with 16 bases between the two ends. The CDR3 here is CASSGGVRILSGANVLTF. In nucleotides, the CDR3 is TGTGCCAGCAGCGGGGGGGTACGGATCCTCTCTGGGGCCAACGTCCTGACTTTC.

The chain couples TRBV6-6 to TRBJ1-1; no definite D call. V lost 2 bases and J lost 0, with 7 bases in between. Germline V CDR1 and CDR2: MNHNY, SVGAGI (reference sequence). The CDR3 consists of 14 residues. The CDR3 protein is CASSYVGMNTEAFF. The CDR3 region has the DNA TGTGCCAGCAGTTACGTGGGCATGAACACTGAAGCTTTCTTT.

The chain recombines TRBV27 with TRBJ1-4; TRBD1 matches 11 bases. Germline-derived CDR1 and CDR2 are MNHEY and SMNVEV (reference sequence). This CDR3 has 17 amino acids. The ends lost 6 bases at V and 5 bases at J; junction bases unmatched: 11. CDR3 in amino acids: CASRPGTGGDSNEKLFF. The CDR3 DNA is TGTGCCAGCAGGCCCGGGACAGGGGGTGATTCAAATGAAAAACTGTTTTTT.

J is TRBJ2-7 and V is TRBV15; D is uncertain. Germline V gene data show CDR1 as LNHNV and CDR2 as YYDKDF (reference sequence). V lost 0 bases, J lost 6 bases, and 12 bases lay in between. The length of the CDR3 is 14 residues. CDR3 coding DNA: TGTGCCACCAGCAGAGATCTCTTGGCTCCCGAGCAGTACTTC. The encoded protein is CATSRDLLAPEQYF.

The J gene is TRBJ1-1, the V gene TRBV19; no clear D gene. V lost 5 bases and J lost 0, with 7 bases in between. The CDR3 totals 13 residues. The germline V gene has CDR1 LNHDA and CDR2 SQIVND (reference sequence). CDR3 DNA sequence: TGTGCCAGTAGTCAGAACATGAACACTGAAGCTTTCTTT. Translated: CASSQNMNTEAFF.

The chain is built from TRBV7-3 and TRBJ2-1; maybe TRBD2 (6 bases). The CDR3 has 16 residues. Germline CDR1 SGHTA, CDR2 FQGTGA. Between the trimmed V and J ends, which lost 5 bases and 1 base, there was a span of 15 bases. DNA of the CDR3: TGTGCCAGCAGCCCAAGAGGGACTTCTTCCTACAATGAGCAGTTCTTC. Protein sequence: CASSPRGTSSYNEQFF.

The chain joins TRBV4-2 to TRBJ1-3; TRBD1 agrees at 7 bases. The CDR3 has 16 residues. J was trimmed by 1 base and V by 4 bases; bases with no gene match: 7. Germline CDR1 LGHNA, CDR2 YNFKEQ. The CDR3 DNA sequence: TGTGCCAGCAGCCGGGACTCAGGGGGGTCTGGAAACACCATATATTTT. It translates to CASSRDSGGSGNTIYF.

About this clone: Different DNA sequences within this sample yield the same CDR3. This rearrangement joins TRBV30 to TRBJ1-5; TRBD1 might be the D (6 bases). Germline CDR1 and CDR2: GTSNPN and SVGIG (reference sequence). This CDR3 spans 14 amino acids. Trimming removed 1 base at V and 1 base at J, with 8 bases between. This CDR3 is CAWSGTASNQPQHF. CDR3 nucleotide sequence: TGTGCCTGGAGTGGGACAGCCAGCAATCAGCCCCAGCATTTT.

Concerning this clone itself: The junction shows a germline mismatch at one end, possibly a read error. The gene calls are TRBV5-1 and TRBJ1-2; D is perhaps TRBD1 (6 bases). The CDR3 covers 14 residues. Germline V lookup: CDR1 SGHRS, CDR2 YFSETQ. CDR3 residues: CASSLEQGRYGYPF. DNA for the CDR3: TGCGCCAGCAGCTTAGAACAGGGAAGGTATGGCTACCCCTTC.

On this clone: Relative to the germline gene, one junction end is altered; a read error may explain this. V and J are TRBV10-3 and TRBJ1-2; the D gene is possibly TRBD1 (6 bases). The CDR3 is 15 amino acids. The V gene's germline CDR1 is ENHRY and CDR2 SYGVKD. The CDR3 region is CAISDRTEASYGYPF. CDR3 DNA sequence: TGTGCCATCAGTGACAGGACAGAAGCCTCCTATGGCTACCCCTTC.

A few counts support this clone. The CDR3 sequence: CASSKGGQGAGETQYF. CDR3 DNA: TGTGCCAGCAGCAAGGGAGGACAGGGGGCCGGGGAGACCCAGTACTTC. The chain combines TRBV7-3 with TRBJ2-5, with 11 bases lining up with TRBD1. Trimming took 5 bases from V and 5 from J; bases not matched to a gene: 10. The CDR3 is 16 residues long. The V gene's germline CDR1 is SGHTA and CDR2 FQGTGA.

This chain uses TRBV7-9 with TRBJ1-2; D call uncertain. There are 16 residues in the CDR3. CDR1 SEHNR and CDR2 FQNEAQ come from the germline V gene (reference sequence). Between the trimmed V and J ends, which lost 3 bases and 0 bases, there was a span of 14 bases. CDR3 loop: CASSFPGVPSNYGYTF. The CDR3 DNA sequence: TGTGCCAGCAGCTTTCCAGGTGTCCCCTCTAACTATGGCTACACCTTC.

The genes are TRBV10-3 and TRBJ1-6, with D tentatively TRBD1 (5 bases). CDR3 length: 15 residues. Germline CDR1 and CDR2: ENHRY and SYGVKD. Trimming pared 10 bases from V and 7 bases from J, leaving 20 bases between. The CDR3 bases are TGTGCCACTCTACTTGCGCAGGGAAGCAATTCACCCCTCCACTTT. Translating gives CATLLAQGSNSPLHF.

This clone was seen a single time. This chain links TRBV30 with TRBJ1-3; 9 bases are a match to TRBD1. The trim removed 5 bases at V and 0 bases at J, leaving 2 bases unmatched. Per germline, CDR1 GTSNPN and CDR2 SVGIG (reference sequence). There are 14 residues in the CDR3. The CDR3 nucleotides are TGTGCCTGGGGGGACAGGGTCTCTGGAAACACCATATATTTT. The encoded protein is CAWGDRVSGNTIYF.

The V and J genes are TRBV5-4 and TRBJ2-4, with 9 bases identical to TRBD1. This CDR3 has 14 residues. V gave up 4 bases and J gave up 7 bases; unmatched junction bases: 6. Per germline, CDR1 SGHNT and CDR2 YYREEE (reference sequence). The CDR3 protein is CASSQSGTGNIQYF. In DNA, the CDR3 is TGTGCCAGCAGCCAGTCCGGGACAGGGAACATTCAGTACTTC.

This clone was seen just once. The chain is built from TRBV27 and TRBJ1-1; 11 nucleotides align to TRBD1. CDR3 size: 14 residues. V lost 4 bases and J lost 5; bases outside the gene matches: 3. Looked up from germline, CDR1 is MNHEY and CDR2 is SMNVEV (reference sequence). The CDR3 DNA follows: TGTGCCAGCAGTTGGGGACAGGGGGGAACTGAAGCTTTCTTT. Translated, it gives CASSWGQGGTEAFF.

The DNA of the CDR3 is TGTGCCAGCAGAGGGGGCCGGAGCTCCTATAATTCACCCCTCCACTTT. Amino acids: CASRGGRSSYNSPLHF. V gene TRBV25-1 combines with J gene TRBJ1-6, with 7 bases fitting TRBD1. Trimming took 6 bases from V and 0 from J; bases not matched to a gene: 5. Germline-derived CDR1 and CDR2 are MGHDK and SYGVNS. CDR3 length equals 16 residues.

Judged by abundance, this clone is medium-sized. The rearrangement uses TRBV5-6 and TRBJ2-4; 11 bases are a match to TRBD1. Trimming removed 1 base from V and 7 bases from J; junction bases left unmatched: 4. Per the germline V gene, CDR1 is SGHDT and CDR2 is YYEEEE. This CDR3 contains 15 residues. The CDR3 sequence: CASSLLGTGGNIQYF. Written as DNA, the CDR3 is TGTGCCAGCAGCTTGCTTGGGACAGGGGGGAACATTCAGTACTTC.

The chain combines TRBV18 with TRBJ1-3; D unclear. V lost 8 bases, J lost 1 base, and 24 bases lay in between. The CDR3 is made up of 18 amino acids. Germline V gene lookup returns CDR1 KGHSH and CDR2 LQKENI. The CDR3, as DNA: TGTGCCAGCACCATGGGTCCGTCGGGATATAGGTCTGGAAACACCATATATTTT. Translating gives CASTMGPSGYRSGNTIYF.

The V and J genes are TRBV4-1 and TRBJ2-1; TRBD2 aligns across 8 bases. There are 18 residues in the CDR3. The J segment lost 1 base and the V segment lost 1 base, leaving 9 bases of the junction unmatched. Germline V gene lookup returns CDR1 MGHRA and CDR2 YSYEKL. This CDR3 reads CASSQGLLAVPSYNEQFF. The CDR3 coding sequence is TGCGCCAGCAGCCAAGGACTACTAGCGGTCCCTTCCTACAATGAGCAGTTCTTC.

CDR3 coding DNA: TGTGCCAGCAGCTACCGTGGGACTAGCGGGTACAATGAGCAGTTCTTC. Amino acid sequence: CASSYRGTSGYNEQFF. V is TRBV9 and J is TRBJ2-1; 12 positions match TRBD2. With 4 bases clipped from V and 4 bases from J, the junction kept 6 bases outside the gene matches. Germline CDR1 SGDLS, CDR2 YYNGEE. This CDR3 is 16 amino acids long.

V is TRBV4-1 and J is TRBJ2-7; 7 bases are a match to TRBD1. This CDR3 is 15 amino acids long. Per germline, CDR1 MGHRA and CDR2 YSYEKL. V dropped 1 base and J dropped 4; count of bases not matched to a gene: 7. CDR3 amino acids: CASSQGWDRRYEQYF. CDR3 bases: TGCGCCAGCAGCCAAGGGTGGGACAGAAGGTACGAGCAGTACTTC.

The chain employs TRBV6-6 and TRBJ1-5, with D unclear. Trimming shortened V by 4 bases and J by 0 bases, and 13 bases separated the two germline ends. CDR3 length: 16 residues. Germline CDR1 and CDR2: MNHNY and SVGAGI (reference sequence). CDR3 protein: CASSWRGSYSNQPQHF. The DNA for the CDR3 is TGTGCCAGCAGTTGGCGGGGATCCTATAGCAATCAGCCCCAGCATTTT.

The CDR3 sequence is CASSSRRDSLHGYTF. As DNA, the CDR3 is TGTGCCAGTAGTTCCCGACGGGACTCCCTCCATGGCTACACCTTC. This rearrangement joins TRBV19 to TRBJ1-2; D is possibly TRBD1 (5 bases). V was clipped by 5 bases and J by 6 bases, with 19 bases between them. The CDR3 has 15 amino acids. Per the germline V gene, CDR1 is LNHDA and CDR2 is SQIVND (reference sequence).

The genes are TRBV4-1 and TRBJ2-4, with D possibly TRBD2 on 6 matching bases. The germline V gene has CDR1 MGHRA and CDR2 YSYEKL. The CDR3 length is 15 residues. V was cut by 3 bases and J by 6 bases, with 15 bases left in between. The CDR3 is CASSHPGLAGNIQYF. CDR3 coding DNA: TGCGCCAGCAGCCACCCGGGACTTGCAGGAAACATTCAGTACTTC.

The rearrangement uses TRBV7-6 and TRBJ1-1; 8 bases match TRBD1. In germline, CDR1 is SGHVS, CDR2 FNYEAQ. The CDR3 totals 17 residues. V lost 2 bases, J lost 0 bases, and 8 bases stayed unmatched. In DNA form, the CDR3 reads TGTGCCAGCAGCTTACCGAGGACAGGGCACATGAACACTGAAGCTTTCTTT. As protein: CASSLPRTGHMNTEAFF.